The 25 T cell receptor beta chains presented below share a single source sample, sequenced in a study of cytomegalovirus exposure and HLA in healthy donors. Amplification used 60 Vbeta primers and 13 Jbeta primers. Libraries were prepared by immunoSEQ multiplex PCR; TCRdb keeps only in-frame clonotypes and omits some of them. The sample holds around 140,000 clones, less than 80% seen once. Sequences were obtained from PBMCs. The origin of the receptors is a man between 50 and 59 years old in good health and CMV-seropositive.

The genes are TRBV4-1 and TRBJ1-1, with 7 bases aligning to TRBD1. CDR3 size: 14 residues. Germline trimming cut 4 bases from V and 6 bases from J; bases unmatched to any gene: 8. Germline lookup yields CDR1 MGHRA and CDR2 YSYEKL. The CDR3 DNA reads TGCGCCAGCAGCCCCCGAGACAGGGCCCCTGAAGCTTTCTTT. Residues: CASSPRDRAPEAFF.

V and J are TRBV9 and TRBJ2-5; possibly TRBD2 for D (5 bases). There are 14 residues in the CDR3. The germline V gene has CDR1 SGDLS and CDR2 YYNGEE. V dropped 4 bases and J dropped 6 bases, with 16 bases sitting between them. Written as DNA, the CDR3 is TGTGCCAGCAGCCTCGGGGAAGCCGGGAAGACCCAGTACTTC. Its protein product is CASSLGEAGKTQYF.

This chain connects TRBV6-5 to TRBJ2-1, with 9 nucleotides matching TRBD1. Unmatched junction bases numbered 10, after V lost 6 bases and J lost 10 bases. This CDR3 is 14 amino acids long. Germline lookup yields CDR1 MNHEY and CDR2 SVGAGI. The CDR3 loop is CASRRQGDSREQFF. The CDR3 nucleotides read TGTGCCAGCAGAAGACAGGGGGATTCCCGGGAGCAGTTCTTC.

CDR3 protein: CASSYSSIGGAGELFF. The CDR3 DNA reads as TGTGCCAGCAGTTACAGCAGTATCGGGGGGGCCGGGGAGCTGTTTTTT. The chain combines TRBV6-5 with TRBJ2-2, with 8 bases matching TRBD2. The CDR3 covers 16 residues. From germline, CDR1 is MNHEY and CDR2 SVGAGI. Germline trimming cut 2 bases from V and 6 bases from J; bases unmatched to any gene: 8.

This clone was observed once. The CDR3 protein is CASHLGQPNEKLFF. The CDR3 nucleotides read TGCGCCAGCCACTTAGGACAGCCAAATGAAAAACTGTTTTTT. The rearrangement uses TRBV5-1 and TRBJ1-4; a possible D gene is TRBD1 (6 bases). Germline V gives CDR1 SGHRS, CDR2 YFSETQ. Trimming cost V 7 bases and J 5 bases, with 15 bases left between them. The CDR3 length is 14 residues.

J is TRBJ2-5 and V is TRBV5-6, with TRBD2 as a possible D gene (5 bases). Between the trimmed V and J ends, which lost 2 bases and 2 bases, there was a span of 7 bases. This CDR3 contains 13 residues. The germline V gene has CDR1 SGHDT and CDR2 YYEEEE. CDR3 coding DNA: TGTGCCAGCAGCTTCGGGGAACAAGAGACCCAGTACTTC. Its translation is CASSFGEQETQYF.

This rearrangement joins TRBV7-9 to TRBJ1-2, with D perhaps matching TRBD1 (6 bases). V shed 4 bases and J shed 4 bases, with 22 bases lying between them. CDR1 is SEHNR and CDR2 is FQNEAQ in the germline V gene (reference sequence). The CDR3 has 17 residues. CDR3 DNA sequence: TGTGCCAGCAGCTCAATCGAGGGCGGGGGGCGAGTCTATGGCTACACCTTC. Amino acids: CASSSIEGGGRVYGYTF.

This clone was recorded once. The V call is TRBV4-1, the J call TRBJ2-3; 9 bases agree with TRBD2. The CDR3 spans 18 residues. J was trimmed by 5 bases and V by 1 base; bases with no gene match: 13. The germline V gene has CDR1 MGHRA and CDR2 YSYEKL. The CDR3 nucleotides are TGCGCCAGCAGCCAAGCGTCGGGGGGCGGGGGGGAGATAGATACGCAGTATTTT. This encodes CASSQASGGGGEIDTQYF.

This clone showed up just a few times. V and J are TRBV2 and TRBJ2-3, with 13 positions matching TRBD2. J was trimmed by 3 bases and V by 5 bases; bases with no gene match: 5. The CDR3 has 16 amino acids. CDR1 SNHLY and CDR2 FYNNEI come from the germline V gene. This CDR3 reads CASSPSLAGGTDTQYF. The CDR3 region has the DNA TGTGCCAGCAGTCCTTCACTAGCGGGAGGGACAGATACGCAGTATTTT. The complete variable domain, with remaining parts taken from reference TRBV2 and TRBJ2-3, reads EPEVTQTPSHQVTQMGQEVILRCVPISNHLYFYWYRQILGQKVEFLVSFYNNEISEKSEIFDDQFSVERPDGSNFTLKIRSTKLEDSAMYFCASSPSLAGGTDTQYFGPGTRLTVL.

This clone occurred once. The V call is TRBV28, the J call TRBJ1-3, with D maybe TRBD1 (6 bases). The CDR3 is 12 amino acids. Germline values: CDR1 MDHEN, CDR2 SYDVKM. V lost 10 bases and J 4 bases, leaving 11 bases between the germline ends. The CDR3 DNA sequence: TGTGCCATCACAGGGCCAGGAAACACCATATATTTT. Encoded protein: CAITGPGNTIYF.

This chain connects TRBV6-5 to TRBJ2-2; TRBD1 is a possible D gene (6 bases). Trimming took 6 bases from V and 0 from J, leaving 11 bases between them. Germline V gives CDR1 MNHEY, CDR2 SVGAGI. This CDR3 has 15 residues. Here the CDR3 reads CASSLQGANTGELFF. CDR3 DNA: TGTGCCAGCAGCCTACAGGGCGCGAACACCGGGGAGCTGTTTTTT.

The chain employs TRBV7-8 and TRBJ2-5, with TRBD2 matching over 12 bases. The J call may be mistaken, given a closer DNA end match to TRBJ2-7. CDR1 is SGHVS and CDR2 is FQNEAQ in the germline V gene. This CDR3 has 14 amino acids. The DNA of the CDR3 is TGTGCCAGCAGCTTACTGACTAGCGGGAGCGAGCAGTACTTC. It translates to CASSLLTSGSEQYF.

The V gene is TRBV29-1, the J gene TRBJ1-2; D unclear. The length of the CDR3 is 12 residues. Germline V lookup: CDR1 SQVTM, CDR2 ANQGSEA. V lost 2 bases and J lost 9, with 13 bases in between. The CDR3 here is CSVEPGVESYTF. The CDR3, as DNA: TGCAGCGTTGAACCCGGGGTAGAGAGCTACACCTTC.

V and J are TRBV29-1 and TRBJ2-3; 8 bases are shared with TRBD2. J gave up 9 bases and V 7 bases, and 6 bases lay outside the gene matches. The germline V gene encodes CDR1 SQVTM and CDR2 ANQGSEA. CDR3 length: 11 residues. The CDR3 DNA reads TGCAGCGCCGGGACTAGAGACACGCAGTATTTT. Translated, it gives CSAGTRDTQYF.

In this sample, this clone turned up a few times. The chain uses TRBV19 and TRBJ2-1; D possibly corresponds to TRBD2 (6 bases). Per the germline V gene, CDR1 is LNHDA and CDR2 is SQIVND (reference sequence). This CDR3 has 14 residues. V shed 1 base and J shed 7 bases, with 11 bases lying between them. CDR3 sequence (DNA): TGTGCCAGTAGTATAGTCTCCGGGGGAAATGAGCAGTTCTTC. It specifies CASSIVSGGNEQFF.

V usage is TRBV7-9 and J usage is TRBJ2-5; 10 nucleotides agree with TRBD2. With 1 base clipped from V and 1 base from J, the junction kept 3 bases outside the gene matches. The CDR3 has 16 residues. Looked up from germline, CDR1 is SEHNR and CDR2 is FQNEAQ (reference sequence). DNA for the CDR3: TGTGCCAGCAGCTTAGGGCCTAGCGGGGGCCAAGAGACCCAGTACTTC. Translated: CASSLGPSGGQETQYF.

J is TRBJ1-2 and V is TRBV5-1; D is uncertain. This CDR3 has 14 amino acids. V was shortened by 0 bases and J by 2 bases, with 8 bases between the two germline ends. Germline V gene lookup returns CDR1 SGHRS and CDR2 YFSETQ. CDR3 region: CASSLAVLNYGYTF. DNA for the CDR3: TGCGCCAGCAGCTTGGCGGTCTTGAACTATGGCTACACCTTC.

The gene calls are TRBV5-1 and TRBJ2-1; 9 nucleotides align to TRBD2. The germline CDR1 and CDR2 sequences are SGHRS and YFSETQ. This CDR3 region has 15 residues. The junction had 2 bases not matched to a gene; V was cut back by 0 bases and J by 4 bases. DNA for the CDR3: TGCGCCAGCAGCTTGGAAGCGGGGGGTTACAATGAGCAGTTCTTC. It encodes CASSLEAGGYNEQFF.

J is TRBJ2-1 and V is TRBV19; perhaps TRBD2 as D (5 bases). Germline assignment: CDR1 LNHDA and CDR2 SQIVND (reference sequence). The CDR3 covers 13 residues. V lost 7 bases to trimming and J lost 7 bases, with 14 bases between them. The CDR3 nucleotides read TGTGCCAGTACACCCGGGGTTTCTAATGAGCAGTTCTTC. Translation: CASTPGVSNEQFF.

The rearrangement links TRBV6-5 to TRBJ1-2; no firm D call. Germline V gene data show CDR1 as MNHEY and CDR2 as SVGAGI. CDR3 size: 15 residues. V was clipped by 4 bases and J by 4 bases, with 16 bases between them. CDR3: CASSSPREGPYGYTF. The CDR3 region has the DNA TGTGCCAGCAGTTCCCCGAGGGAGGGCCCCTATGGCTACACCTTC.

The table lists this clone with a few counts. CDR3 nucleotides: TGTGCCAGCAGCCAAGCAGCCACGGGTCTGTCCAGTTTGTTTTTT. It is translated as CASSQAATGLSSLFF. The rearrangement links TRBV14 to TRBJ2-2; unclear D gene. Germline lookup yields CDR1 SGHDN and CDR2 FVKESK. This CDR3 comprises 15 residues. V was shortened by 1 base and J by 15 bases, with 21 bases between the two germline ends.

The chain joins TRBV7-8 to TRBJ2-1; no firm D call. Germline CDR1 reads SGHVS; CDR2 reads FQNEAQ. The CDR3 consists of 16 residues. Trimming removed 4 bases at V and 2 bases at J, with 15 bases between. In DNA form, the CDR3 reads TGTGCCAGCAGCTCCCGTCGGGTAAGAACCTACAATGAGCAGTTCTTC. Translation: CASSSRRVRTYNEQFF.

The V call is TRBV25-1, the J call TRBJ1-5, with 10 bases identical to TRBD1. The V and J ends lost 4 bases and 7 bases, in that order; junction bases with no gene match: 7. Per the germline V gene, CDR1 is MGHDK and CDR2 is SYGVNS. The CDR3 is 15 amino acids. The CDR3 DNA sequence: TGTGCCAGCAGTGGGGGGACAGGGGCAAAGCAGCCCCAGCATTTT. Protein: CASSGGTGAKQPQHF.

The chain combines TRBV10-3 with TRBJ2-1; D might be TRBD2 (5 bases). V gave up 6 bases and J gave up 4 bases, with 16 bases separating them. The CDR3 covers 15 residues. Germline V CDR1 and CDR2: ENHRY, SYGVKD. CDR3 coding DNA: TGTGCCATCAGCTCCCTCGAGCGGCTTTACAATGAGCAGTTCTTC. Translation gives CAISSLERLYNEQFF.

The chain combines TRBV6-5 with TRBJ2-7; 7 bases are a match to TRBD1. The germline V gene encodes CDR1 MNHEY and CDR2 SVGAGI. The CDR3 totals 15 residues. The ends lost 6 bases at V and 3 bases at J; junction bases unmatched: 11. Here the CDR3 DNA reads TGTGCCAGCAGGGATGGGGACAGAGCTTTCTACGAGCAGTACTTC. Its protein product is CASRDGDRAFYEQYF.